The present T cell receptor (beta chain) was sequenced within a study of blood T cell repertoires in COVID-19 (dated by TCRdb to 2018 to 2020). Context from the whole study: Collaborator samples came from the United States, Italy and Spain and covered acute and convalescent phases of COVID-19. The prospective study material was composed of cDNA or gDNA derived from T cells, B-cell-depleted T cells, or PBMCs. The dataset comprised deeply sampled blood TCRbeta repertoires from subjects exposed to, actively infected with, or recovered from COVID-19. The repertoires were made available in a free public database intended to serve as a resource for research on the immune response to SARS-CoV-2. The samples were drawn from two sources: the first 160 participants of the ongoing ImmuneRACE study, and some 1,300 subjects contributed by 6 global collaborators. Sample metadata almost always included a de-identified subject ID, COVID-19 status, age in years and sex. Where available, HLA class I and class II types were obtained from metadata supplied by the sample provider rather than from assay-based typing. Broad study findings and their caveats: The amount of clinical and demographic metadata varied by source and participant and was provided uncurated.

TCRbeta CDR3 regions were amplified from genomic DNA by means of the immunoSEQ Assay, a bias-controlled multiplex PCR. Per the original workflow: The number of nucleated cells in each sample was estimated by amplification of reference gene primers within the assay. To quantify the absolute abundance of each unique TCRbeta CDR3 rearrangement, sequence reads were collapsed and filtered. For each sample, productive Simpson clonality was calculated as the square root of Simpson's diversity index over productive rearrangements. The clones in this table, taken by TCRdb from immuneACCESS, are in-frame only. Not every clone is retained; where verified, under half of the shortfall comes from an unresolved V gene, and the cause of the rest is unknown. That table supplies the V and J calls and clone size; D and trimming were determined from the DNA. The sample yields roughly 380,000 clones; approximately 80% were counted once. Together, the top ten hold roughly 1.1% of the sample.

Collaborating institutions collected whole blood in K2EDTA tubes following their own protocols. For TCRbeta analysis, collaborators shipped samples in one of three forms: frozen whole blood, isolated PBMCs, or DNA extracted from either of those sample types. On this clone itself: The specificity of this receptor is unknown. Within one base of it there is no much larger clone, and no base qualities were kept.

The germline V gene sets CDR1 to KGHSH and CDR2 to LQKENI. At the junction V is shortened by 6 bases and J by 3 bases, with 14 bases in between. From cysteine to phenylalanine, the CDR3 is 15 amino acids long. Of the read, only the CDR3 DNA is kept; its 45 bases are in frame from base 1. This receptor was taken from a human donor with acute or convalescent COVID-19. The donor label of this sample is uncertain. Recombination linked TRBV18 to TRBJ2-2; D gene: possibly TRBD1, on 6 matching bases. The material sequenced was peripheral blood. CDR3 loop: CASSQKGVHTGELFF. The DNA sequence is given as TGTGCCAGCTCTCAAAAGGGGGTACACACCGGGGAGCTGTTTTTT.